This TCR beta chain comes out of a study of CXCR3-negative and CXCR3-positive naive CD8 T cells. The CDR3 is 15 residues long. Germline CDR1 is SEHNR and CDR2 is FQNEAQ (reference sequence). With UMI labels, 5' RACE was used to prepare the TRB cDNA libraries. TCRdb processed the 5' RACE reads again and assigns one entry to each CDR3 protein, with no DNA. Across 45,000 to 65,000 distinct CDR3 sequences, the top ten clones capture roughly 1.6% of the sample. The clonotype originates from a human donor in good health. Some clones in this sample may be carry-over from other donors' samples. The sample was naive CXCR3- CD8+ T cells from blood. Stated subset: CD45RO-CCR7+CD27+CD95- naive CD8+ T cells lacking CXCR3 (TNR3-). The chain is built from TRBV7-9 and TRBJ2-7; TCRdb lists TRBD1, though no DNA is available to test this call. CDR3 loop: CASSLVRGASYEQYF.